Following are 9 T cell receptor beta chains from one sample sequenced in a study of T cell responses to AZD1222 COVID-19 vaccine. The assay was immunoSEQ multiplex PCR, and TCRdb's table has in-frame clones only and misses some. The table shows under 40,000 clones, with 85% to 90% occurring only once. Here the sequenced sample was peripheral blood, taken on day 0 of AZD1222 vaccination. Source of these receptors: an adult in good health.

The genes are TRBV5-1 and TRBJ1-6, with 7 bases matching TRBD1. With 2 bases clipped from V and 7 bases from J, the junction kept 9 bases outside the gene matches. The CDR3 loop spans 16 amino acids. Germline V gene data show CDR1 as SGHRS and CDR2 as YFSETQ. CDR3 protein: CASSFGDSRGNSPLHF. CDR3 sequence (DNA): TGCGCCAGCAGCTTCGGGGACAGCAGGGGGAATTCACCCCTCCACTTT.

In its sample, this clone was seen a few times. The rearrangement links TRBV6-1 to TRBJ2-3; TRBD2 agrees at 10 bases. CDR1 MNHNS and CDR2 SASEGT come from the germline V gene. The CDR3 has 16 residues. Losses at the gene ends were 4 bases for V and 2 bases for J; bases not matched to a gene: 6. CDR3 DNA: TGTGCCAGCAGTGCTCTAGCGGGGGAGATCACAGATACGCAGTATTTT. This sequence encodes CASSALAGEITDTQYF.

The chain is built from TRBV28 and TRBJ2-7; the match to TRBD1 covers 7 bases. The length of the CDR3 is 14 residues. J lost 5 bases, V lost 5 bases, and 9 bases had no gene match. Germline assignment: CDR1 MDHEN and CDR2 SYDVKM. The CDR3 is CASSADRVTHEQYF. The CDR3 DNA is TGTGCCAGCAGTGCCGACAGGGTAACCCACGAGCAGTACTTC.

This chain uses TRBV20-1 with TRBJ2-7, with D hard to call. The CDR3 totals 15 residues. The germline V gene encodes CDR1 DFQATT and CDR2 SNEGSKA (reference sequence). Trimming shortened V by 3 bases and J by 5 bases, and 20 bases separated the two germline ends. The CDR3 DNA reads as TGCAGTGCTAGTCCCTCGGCCGGGTCCGTAAACGAGCAGTACTTC. Translation: CSASPSAGSVNEQYF.

The chain recombines TRBV24-1 with TRBJ1-2; D gene ambiguous. The germline V gene has CDR1 KGHDR and CDR2 SFDVKD. The CDR3 spans 12 residues. V lost 5 bases to trimming and J lost 5 bases, with 8 bases between them. The CDR3 here is CATSAAGYGYTF. In DNA, the CDR3 is TGTGCCACCAGTGCCGCCGGGTATGGCTACACCTTC.

The genes are TRBV7-9 and TRBJ1-3, with 11 bases identical to TRBD1. The CDR3 loop spans 16 amino acids. V trimming: 5 bases; J trimming: 4 bases; junction bases outside the gene matches: 7. Germline assignment: CDR1 SEHNR and CDR2 FQNEAQ (reference sequence). This CDR3 reads CASSRGQGAEGNTIYF. DNA of the CDR3: TGTGCCAGCAGCCGAGGACAGGGGGCGGAAGGAAACACCATATATTTT.

CDR3 residues: CASSQIRDRVSVNTEAFF. In DNA form, the CDR3 reads TGTGCCAGCAGCCAAATCCGGGACAGGGTTTCAGTCAACACTGAAGCTTTCTTT. V gene TRBV7-9 combines with J gene TRBJ1-1; TRBD1 aligns across 9 bases. Unmatched junction bases numbered 15, after V lost 5 bases and J lost 2 bases. The CDR3 covers 18 residues. Per the germline V gene, CDR1 is SEHNR and CDR2 is FQNEAQ (reference sequence).

The chain links TRBV20-1 to TRBJ2-1, with D unclear. V lost 3 bases and J lost 7, with 4 bases in between. Germline CDR1 reads DFQATT; CDR2 reads SNEGSKA (reference sequence). This CDR3 region has 10 residues. CDR3 protein: CSASENEQFF. DNA for the CDR3: TGCAGTGCTAGCGAAAATGAGCAGTTCTTC.

In DNA form, the CDR3 reads TGTGCCAGCAGTATACCGACTGGTGGGACCGGGGAGCTGTTTTTT. Translation gives CASSIPTGGTGELFF. The J gene is TRBJ2-2, the V gene TRBV28, with D unclear. Per germline, CDR1 MDHEN and CDR2 SYDVKM. The V gene lost 5 bases and the J gene lost 5 bases, with 15 bases spanning the gap. This CDR3 is 15 amino acids long.